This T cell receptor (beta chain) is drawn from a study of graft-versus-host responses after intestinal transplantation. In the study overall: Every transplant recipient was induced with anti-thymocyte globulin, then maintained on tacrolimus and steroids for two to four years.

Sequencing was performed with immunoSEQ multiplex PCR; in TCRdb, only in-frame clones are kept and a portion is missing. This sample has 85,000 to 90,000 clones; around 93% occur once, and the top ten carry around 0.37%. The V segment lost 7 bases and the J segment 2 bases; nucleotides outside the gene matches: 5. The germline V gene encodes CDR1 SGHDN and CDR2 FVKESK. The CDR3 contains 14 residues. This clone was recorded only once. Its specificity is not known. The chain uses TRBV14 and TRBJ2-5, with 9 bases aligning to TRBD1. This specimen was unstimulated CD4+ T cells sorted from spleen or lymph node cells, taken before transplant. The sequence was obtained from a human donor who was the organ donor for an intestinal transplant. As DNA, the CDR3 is TGTGCCAGCAAAGGACAGGGGCAACAAGAGACCCAGTACTTC. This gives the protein CASKGQGQQETQYF.